This T cell receptor (beta chain) was documented in a study of T cell responses to AZD1222 COVID-19 vaccine. Profiled with immunoSEQ multiplex PCR; TCRdb holds only in-frame clones, not every one. The table has about 94,000 clones, around nine tenths seen once. This clonotype was obtained from an adult who received the AZD1222 COVID-19 vaccine. The sequencing here drew on peripheral blood, taken 28 days after the second AZD1222 dose.

DNA for the CDR3: TGTGCCAGCAGCGTACCCGGGACAGGGTCTAATGAAAAACTGTTTTTT. Encoded protein: CASSVPGTGSNEKLFF. The rearrangement uses TRBV7-9 and TRBJ1-4; 9 nucleotides line up with TRBD1. This CDR3 comprises 16 residues. The V gene's germline CDR1 is SEHNR and CDR2 FQNEAQ (reference sequence). The ends lost 5 bases at V and 3 bases at J; junction bases unmatched: 7.